This T cell receptor beta chain was sequenced in a study of shared clonotypes between healthy human individuals. Overall study context: Per donor, CD8 memory used one plate, CD8 naive used two, CD4 memory used three and CD4 naive used three.

Study conclusions and caveats: Among donors, the sharing of clonotypes was expected to be influenced by sequencing depth.

A deep-level run was used for the assay. Measured with immunoSEQ multiplex PCR; TCRdb has only the in-frame clones, and not every one. Of around 1.1 million clones listed, 70% to 80% were seen once; the top ten hold 0.61%. Details on this clone: As yet, its antigen is unknown.

Trimming shortened V by 3 bases and J by 0 bases, and 12 bases separated the two germline ends. Germline V gene sequence: CDR1 KGHSH, CDR2 LQKENI. There are 16 residues in the CDR3. Sequenced input: memory CD4+ T cells from PBMCs. The subset was: CD45RA-negative fraction. This chain links TRBV18 with TRBJ1-5; a weak D match, TRBD1 (6 bases). This sequence was found in a man aged 18 to 30 in good health. Some clones in this sample may be carry-over from other donors' samples. CDR3 nucleotide sequence: TGTGCCAGCTCACCCGGGACACCTAATAGCAATCAGCCCCAGCATTTT. Its protein product is CASSPGTPNSNQPQHF.